Described below is a single T cell receptor (beta chain) sequence and its context. What it binds is unknown. The CDR3 is made up of 12 amino acids. The V end was cut by 4 bases, the J end by 9 bases, with 12 bases between. In germline, CDR1 is MNHEY, CDR2 SVGAGI. Amplified TCR beta CDR3 regions came from RNA transcripts. The TCR CDR3 first-round RT-PCR relied on the HTBI primer set. TCRdb ran MiXCR on the multiplex PCR reads and lists one entry per CDR3 protein. The sample shows roughly 650,000 distinct CDR3 sequences, approximately 15% of them seen only once. These data originate in a study of T cells in Graves' hyperthyroidism and ophthalmopathy. Study findings and constraints: The model anticipated ophthalmopathy a median around six months pre-onset.

This sequence joins TRBV6-5 and TRBJ2-5; TRBD1 might be the D (6 bases). The sequence was collected from a woman between 40 and 50 years old with Graves' ophthalmopathy. Material for sequencing was blood. The CDR3 spells CASSFSPGAQYF. CDR3 coding DNA: TGTGCCAGCAGTTTCTCCCCAGGGGCCCAGTACTTC.